Following are 7 T cell receptor beta chains from one sample sequenced in a study of CD8 T cells in Susac syndrome. A quantity of about 0.45 to 1 ug RNA underwent reverse transcription using random hexamers. TCRdb re-called the immunoSEQ multiplex PCR reads with MiXCR, one entry per CDR3 protein. The table records some 300,000 distinct CDR3 sequences, around 85% of them present only once. The source material was CD8+ T cells from PBMCs. The receptors were sampled from a human donor with multiple sclerosis.

The rearrangement joins TRBV27 to TRBJ2-1; TRBD2 aligns across 7 bases. V shed 7 bases, J shed 4 bases, and the junction held 7 bases outside the gene matches. Germline CDR1 MNHEY, CDR2 SMNVEV (reference sequence). This CDR3 comprises 14 residues. The CDR3 DNA is TGTGCCAGCAAAACCGGACTAGAATACAATGAGCAGTTCTTC. It specifies CASKTGLEYNEQFF.

V and J are TRBV4-3 and TRBJ2-3, with a possible D match to TRBD2 (6 bases). The ends were cut back, 0 bases at V and 1 base at J, with 11 bases in the middle. In germline, CDR1 is LGHNA, CDR2 YSLEER. The CDR3 loop spans 16 amino acids. In DNA, the CDR3 is TGCGCCAGCAGCCAAGAGGGGGTAGCGGGCACAGATACGCAGTATTTT. Its translation: CASSQEGVAGTDTQYF.

J is TRBJ2-4 and V is TRBV6-6, with 7 bases matching TRBD1. V lost 3 bases, J lost 0 bases, and 5 bases stayed unmatched. Germline CDR1 MNHNY, CDR2 SVGAGI (reference sequence). This CDR3 has 16 amino acids. For the CDR3, the DNA is TGTGCCAGCAGTTATCTGGGGACAGTAGCCAAAAACATTCAGTACTTC. This encodes CASSYLGTVAKNIQYF.

This clonotype was seen only once. This chain links TRBV7-9 with TRBJ1-6; no definite D call. The germline V gene has CDR1 SEHNR and CDR2 FQNEAQ (reference sequence). Trimming took 1 base from V and 6 from J, leaving 10 bases between them. The CDR3 length is 15 residues. The CDR3 here is CASSLGSHSNSPLHF. As DNA, the CDR3 is TGTGCCAGCAGCTTAGGCTCCCACAGTAATTCACCCCTCCACTTT.

This chain uses TRBV7-6 with TRBJ2-3; no definite D call. This CDR3 has 18 amino acids. From germline, CDR1 is SGHVS and CDR2 FNYEAQ. The V end was cut by 9 bases, the J end by 0 bases, with 25 bases between. CDR3 nucleotide sequence: TGTGCCAGTAGCCAGGTGGTGGCGGAACCCTTTAGCACAGATACGCAGTATTTT. Translation gives CASSQVVAEPFSTDTQYF.

This chain joins TRBV20-1 and TRBJ2-5; 7 bases are a match to TRBD2. The CDR3 loop spans 13 amino acids. The V segment lost 8 bases and the J segment 2 bases; nucleotides outside the gene matches: 8. Germline assignment: CDR1 DFQATT and CDR2 SNEGSKA (reference sequence). In DNA, the CDR3 is TGCAGTCCCCGGGAGGACGAGCAAGAGACCCAGTACTTC. Translated: CSPREDEQETQYF.

The chain employs TRBV28 and TRBJ2-7; 12 positions agree with TRBD2. The CDR3 has 15 amino acids. From germline, CDR1 is MDHEN and CDR2 SYDVKM. Losses at the gene ends were 6 bases for V and 2 bases for J; bases not matched to a gene: 5. CDR3 nucleotide sequence: TGTGCCAGCAGGCCCACTAGCGGGAGGCCCTACGAGCAGTACTTC. Its protein is CASRPTSGRPYEQYF.